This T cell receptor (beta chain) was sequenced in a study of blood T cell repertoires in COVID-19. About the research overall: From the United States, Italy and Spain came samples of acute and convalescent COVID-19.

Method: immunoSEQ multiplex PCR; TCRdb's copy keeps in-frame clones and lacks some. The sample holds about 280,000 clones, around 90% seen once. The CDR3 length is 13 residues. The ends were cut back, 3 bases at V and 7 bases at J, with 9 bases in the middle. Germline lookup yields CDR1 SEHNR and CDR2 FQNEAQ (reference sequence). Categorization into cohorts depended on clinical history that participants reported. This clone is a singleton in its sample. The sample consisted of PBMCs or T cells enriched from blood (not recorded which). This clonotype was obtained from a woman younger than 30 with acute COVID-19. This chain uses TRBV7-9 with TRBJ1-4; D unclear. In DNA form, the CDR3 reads TGTGCCAGCAGCTTTCCAAAACTTGAAAAACTGTTTTTT. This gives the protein CASSFPKLEKLFF.